The next 30 T cell receptor beta chains were all read from a single sample in a study of T cell responses to AZD1222 COVID-19 vaccine. Repertoires were generated with immunoSEQ multiplex PCR, while TCRdb's copy carries only in-frame clones and drops some. Seen here are around 170,000 clones, around nine tenths observed once, and the top ten hold about 1.6%. The material sequenced was peripheral blood, taken on day 0 of AZD1222 vaccination. The receptors stem from an adult in good health.

The chain carries TRBV11-2 and TRBJ1-6; maybe TRBD1 (6 bases). Trimming stripped 5 bases from V and 7 bases from J, with 15 bases between. This CDR3 is built from 15 residues. Germline assignment: CDR1 SGHAT and CDR2 FQNNGV. CDR3 sequence (DNA): TGTGCCAGCAGCCCGACCGGGACAAGCAATTCACCCCTCCACTTT. Translating it yields CASSPTGTSNSPLHF.

This clone was recorded only once. V is TRBV7-3 and J is TRBJ1-1; 7 positions agree with TRBD1. The junction had 9 bases not matched to a gene; V was cut back by 5 bases and J by 3 bases. CDR3 length equals 15 residues. Germline CDR1 is SGHTA and CDR2 is FQGTGA. CDR3 in DNA: TGTGCCAGCAGCGCCCAAGGACAGGCGGACACTGAAGCTTTCTTT. Its protein is CASSAQGQADTEAFF.

The chain recombines TRBV28 with TRBJ2-3, with D tentatively TRBD2 (7 bases). Germline V gives CDR1 MDHEN, CDR2 SYDVKM. The ends were cut back, 7 bases at V and 2 bases at J, with 13 bases in the middle. The CDR3 contains 14 residues. CDR3 sequence (DNA): TGTGCCAGCAAGACGGGGGGCCCCACAGATACGCAGTATTTT. Residues: CASKTGGPTDTQYF.

In DNA, the CDR3 is TGTGCCACCAGCAGAGATCTGGGGGAAACCTATGGCTACACCTTC. Translated, it gives CATSRDLGETYGYTF. The chain recombines TRBV15 with TRBJ1-2; D may be TRBD1 (5 bases). This CDR3 region has 15 residues. Trimming cost V 0 bases and J 4 bases, with 12 bases left between them. The V gene's germline CDR1 is LNHNV and CDR2 YYDKDF (reference sequence).

V gene TRBV24-1 combines with J gene TRBJ2-2; 9 bases map to TRBD2. CDR1 is KGHDR, CDR2 SFDVKD, per germline. With V trimmed by 5 bases and J by 2 bases, 14 bases remained unmatched. The CDR3 has 19 residues. The CDR3, as DNA: TGTGCCACCAGTGCAAGCGGGGGGCCCTTCGGGATAAACACCGGGGAGCTGTTTTTT. Protein sequence: CATSASGGPFGINTGELFF.

The chain recombines TRBV7-9 with TRBJ1-6; perhaps TRBD1 as D (6 bases). The CDR3 is 13 amino acids. Per the germline V gene, CDR1 is SEHNR and CDR2 is FQNEAQ (reference sequence). The V gene lost 1 base and the J gene lost 8 bases, with 6 bases spanning the gap. The CDR3 protein is CASSLEGDSPLHF. CDR3 sequence (DNA): TGTGCCAGCAGCTTAGAGGGGGATTCACCCCTCCACTTT.

The chain links TRBV18 to TRBJ1-2, with 8 positions matching TRBD1. Germline V gives CDR1 KGHSH, CDR2 LQKENI. The length of the CDR3 is 18 residues. The junction had 18 bases not matched to a gene; V was cut back by 3 bases and J by 6 bases. CDR3 amino acids: CASSPLVQGASGEDGYTF. CDR3 nucleotide sequence: TGTGCCAGCTCACCTCTGGTTCAGGGGGCGTCGGGTGAGGATGGCTACACCTTC.

In its sample, this clone was seen a few times. At one end the junction does not follow the germline gene, possibly because of a read error. The gene calls are TRBV6-1 and TRBJ2-7; no clear D. Germline values: CDR1 MNHNS, CDR2 SASEGT. The CDR3 spans 14 residues. The CDR3 nucleotides read TGTGCCAGCAGCGAAGGAGACCCCCAGGACGAGCAGTACTTC. Translated: CASSEGDPQDEQYF.

This chain links TRBV9 with TRBJ1-5; D is undetermined. Germline V gene data show CDR1 as SGDLS and CDR2 as YYNGEE. V was clipped by 0 bases and J by 6 bases, with 7 bases between them. This CDR3 has 13 amino acids. CDR3 in amino acids: CASSVDSLQPQHF. The CDR3 DNA is TGTGCCAGCAGCGTAGATAGTCTTCAGCCCCAGCATTTT.

In nucleotides, the CDR3 is TGTGCCAGCAGTGGAGGGGAGACTAGCGGGGGGGCTAGCACAGATACGCAGTATTTT. Translation: CASSGGETSGGASTDTQYF. The rearrangement joins TRBV2 to TRBJ2-3, with 14 bases aligning to TRBD2. J lost 0 bases, V lost 4 bases, and 9 bases had no gene match. Germline V CDR1 and CDR2: SNHLY, FYNNEI. The length of the CDR3 is 19 residues. The full variable domain, completed using reference TRBV2 and TRBJ2-3, is EPEVTQTPSHQVTQMGQEVILRCVPISNHLYFYWYRQILGQKVEFLVSFYNNEISEKSEIFDDQFSVERPDGSNFTLKIRSTKLEDSAMYFCASSGGETSGGASTDTQYFGPGTRLTVL.

V usage is TRBV29-1 and J usage is TRBJ2-3; the match to TRBD1 covers 8 bases. Germline CDR1 SQVTM, CDR2 ANQGSEA. The CDR3 spans 13 residues. The junction had 1 base not matched to a gene; V was cut back by 3 bases and J by 2 bases. CDR3 bases: TGCAGCGTTGAGACAGGGGTCACAGATACGCAGTATTTT. It is translated as CSVETGVTDTQYF.

V usage is TRBV28 and J usage is TRBJ2-3; D unresolved. With 8 bases removed from V and 0 bases from J, the gap between germline ends came to 9 bases. Looked up from germline, CDR1 is MDHEN and CDR2 is SYDVKM. The CDR3 consists of 13 residues. The CDR3 reads CASLSSSTDTQYF. CDR3 coding DNA: TGTGCCAGCTTATCTTCTAGCACAGATACGCAGTATTTT.

This chain joins TRBV9 and TRBJ1-2, with D uncertain. Germline V CDR1 and CDR2: SGDLS, YYNGEE. Trimming cost V 4 bases and J 2 bases, with 9 bases left between them. This CDR3 has 13 residues. CDR3 in DNA: TGTGCCAGCAGCCTCGGACGGAACTATGGCTACACCTTC. Protein sequence: CASSLGRNYGYTF.

This chain joins TRBV30 and TRBJ2-2; no definite D call. The CDR3 is 15 residues long. Germline V CDR1 and CDR2: GTSNPN, SVGIG (reference sequence). Trimming shortened V by 0 bases and J by 0 bases, and 8 bases separated the two germline ends. The CDR3 protein is CAWSVGSANTGELFF. In DNA form, the CDR3 reads TGTGCCTGGAGTGTAGGATCAGCGAACACCGGGGAGCTGTTTTTT.

The chain combines TRBV16 with TRBJ2-5, with TRBD2 matching over 7 bases. Unmatched junction bases numbered 3, after V lost 4 bases and J lost 4 bases. Germline V lookup: CDR1 KGHSY, CDR2 FQNENV. The CDR3 totals 13 residues. The DNA of the CDR3 is TGTGCCAGCAGCCCCTCGGGGGGAGAGACCCAGTACTTC. Translating it yields CASSPSGGETQYF.

This chain links TRBV9 with TRBJ2-1; tentatively, D is TRBD1 (7 bases). V lost 0 bases to trimming and J lost 2 bases, with 15 bases between them. CDR3 length equals 17 residues. CDR1 is SGDLS, CDR2 YYNGEE, per germline. The DNA for the CDR3 is TGTGCCAGCAGCGTAGATAGGGGAGGACAGGCCTACAATGAGCAGTTCTTC. The encoded protein is CASSVDRGGQAYNEQFF.

This clone was seen only once. Other nucleotide sequences from this sample produce the same CDR3. The V gene is TRBV18, the J gene TRBJ2-7; 9 nucleotides match TRBD1. V dropped 6 bases and J dropped 4; count of bases not matched to a gene: 4. Germline CDR1 is KGHSH and CDR2 is LQKENI. The CDR3 consists of 13 residues. The CDR3 DNA is TGTGCCAGCTCCCCCGGGACAGGGTACGAGCAGTACTTC. Protein: CASSPGTGYEQYF.

The gene calls are TRBV6-5 and TRBJ2-7, with D perhaps TRBD1 (6 bases). Germline-derived CDR1 and CDR2 are MNHEY and SVGAGI. The CDR3 is 15 residues long. The V end lost 7 bases, the J end lost 3 bases, and 19 bases lay between the germline ends. This CDR3 is CASTQSQGYSYEQYF. In nucleotides, the CDR3 is TGTGCCAGCACCCAGTCCCAGGGGTACAGCTACGAGCAGTACTTC.

The V gene is TRBV10-2, the J gene TRBJ2-7; D is unresolved. Between the trimmed V and J ends, which lost 6 bases and 3 bases, there was a span of 6 bases. Germline-derived CDR1 and CDR2 are WSHSY and SAAADI. The CDR3 extends over 11 amino acids. The CDR3 sequence is CASSSNYEQYF. In nucleotides, the CDR3 is TGCGCCAGCAGCTCAAACTACGAGCAGTACTTC.

The V and J genes are TRBV19 and TRBJ1-1; D gene uncertain. The ends were cut back, 3 bases at V and 4 bases at J, with 15 bases in the middle. This CDR3 is 15 amino acids long. CDR1 and CDR2 (germline): LNHDA, SQIVND (reference sequence). The chain's CDR3 is CASSMGGVAVTEAFF. CDR3 in DNA: TGTGCCAGTAGTATGGGCGGGGTTGCGGTCACTGAAGCTTTCTTT.

The chain carries TRBV5-6 and TRBJ1-1, with 7 bases matching TRBD1. Trimming took 5 bases from V and 5 from J; bases not matched to a gene: 3. CDR1 and CDR2 (germline): SGHDT, YYEEEE. The CDR3 is 12 residues long. The chain's CDR3 is CASSPGGTEAFF. The CDR3 DNA reads as TGTGCCAGCAGTCCAGGGGGGACTGAAGCTTTCTTT.

In DNA, the CDR3 is TGTGCCAGCAGCTTAGTAGCCCGGGGTAGAGCTGAGCAGTTCTTC. As protein: CASSLVARGRAEQFF. V usage is TRBV7-9 and J usage is TRBJ2-1, with D possibly being TRBD2 (5 bases). The CDR3 consists of 15 residues. Germline V gene sequence: CDR1 SEHNR, CDR2 FQNEAQ (reference sequence). Deletions cut 1 base from V and 9 bases from J, with 16 bases between.

The rearrangement joins TRBV5-1 to TRBJ1-3; D perhaps matches TRBD1 (5 bases). This CDR3 comprises 17 residues. The V end was cut by 1 base, the J end by 3 bases, with 17 bases between. The germline V gene has CDR1 SGHRS and CDR2 YFSETQ. CDR3 region: CASSLSVSKGFGNTIYF. CDR3 sequence (DNA): TGCGCCAGCAGCTTGAGCGTCTCTAAGGGGTTTGGAAACACCATATATTTT.

The chain uses TRBV6-6 and TRBJ1-2; 11 bases fit TRBD1. The junction had 7 bases not matched to a gene; V was cut back by 10 bases and J by 3 bases. The CDR3 sequence is 14 residues long. Germline CDR1 and CDR2: MNHNY and SVGAGI (reference sequence). CDR3 in DNA: TGTGCCACCGGACAGGGGGCCCCGCACTATGGCTACACCTTC. Translated, it gives CATGQGAPHYGYTF.

The chain couples TRBV10-3 to TRBJ1-4; TRBD1 aligns across 8 bases. Trimming cost V 3 bases and J 0 bases; bases outside gene matches: 9. Per the germline V gene, CDR1 is ENHRY and CDR2 is SYGVKD. The CDR3 runs 18 residues. The CDR3 loop is CAISEVAGGLTTNEKLFF. The CDR3 DNA reads TGTGCCATCAGTGAAGTGGCAGGGGGCCTCACAACTAATGAAAAACTGTTTTTT.

The chain links TRBV5-1 to TRBJ2-7; 11 bases agree with TRBD2. J gave up 2 bases and V 3 bases, and 7 bases lay outside the gene matches. CDR3 length: 16 residues. Germline lookup yields CDR1 SGHRS and CDR2 YFSETQ. CDR3 in amino acids: CASSWTLSGGAYEQYF. Written as DNA, the CDR3 is TGCGCCAGCAGCTGGACACTTAGCGGGGGGGCCTACGAGCAGTACTTC.

The V and J genes are TRBV6-5 and TRBJ2-2, with unresolved D. The CDR3 runs 14 residues. CDR1 is MNHEY and CDR2 is SVGAGI in the germline V gene. Trimming pared 8 bases from V and 6 bases from J, leaving 16 bases between. CDR3 sequence (DNA): TGTGCCAGCGGGATAGAATCAGGTCCCGGGGAGCTGTTTTTT. This codes for CASGIESGPGELFF.

This clone came up once. This rearrangement joins TRBV28 to TRBJ2-1; the D gene is possibly TRBD1 (7 bases). Germline CDR1 MDHEN, CDR2 SYDVKM. The CDR3 length is 15 residues. Trimming took off 7 bases at V and 7 bases at J, with 20 bases between the two ends. The CDR3 nucleotides read TGTGCCAGCAACCGATACAGGGGACTGGGAAATGAGCAGTTCTTC. It is translated as CASNRYRGLGNEQFF.

CDR3 region: CAWSYRDNQPQHF. The CDR3 nucleotides read TGTGCCTGGAGCTACAGGGACAATCAGCCCCAGCATTTT. V gene TRBV30 combines with J gene TRBJ1-5, with a tentative D call TRBD1 (6 bases). The CDR3 loop spans 13 amino acids. V gave up 3 bases and J gave up 3 bases, with 9 bases separating them. The germline V gene encodes CDR1 GTSNPN and CDR2 SVGIG (reference sequence). Using reference TRBV30 and TRBJ1-5 for the parts outside the CDR3, the full variable domain is SQTIHQWPATLVQPVGSPLSLECTVEGTSNPNLYWYRQAAGRGLQLLFYSVGIGQISSEVPQNLSASRPQDRQFILSSKKLLLSDSGFYLCAWSYRDNQPQHFGDGTRLSIL.

The CDR3 protein is CASSSTGGDSPLHF. As DNA, the CDR3 is TGTGCCAGCAGCTCGACAGGGGGGGACTCACCCCTCCACTTT. This chain connects TRBV7-3 to TRBJ1-6; 9 bases agree with TRBD1. With 4 bases clipped from V and 10 bases from J, the junction kept 5 bases outside the gene matches. Per germline, CDR1 SGHTA and CDR2 FQGTGA. The CDR3 loop spans 14 amino acids. The entire variable domain, with the rest obtained from reference TRBV7-3 and TRBJ1-6, is as follows: GAGVSQTPSNKVTEKGKYVELRCDPISGHTALYWYRQSLGQGPEFLIYFQGTGAADDSGLPNDRFFAVRPEGSVSTLKIQRTERGDSAVYLCASSSTGGDSPLHFGNGTRLTVT.